Reported below is one TCR beta chain. As yet, its antigen is unknown. The sample comes from a study of post-analysis software for immune sequencing data. cDNA libraries for TCR beta contained unique molecular identifiers. A population of roughly 1 to 11 million T cells gave rise to roughly 0.5 million cDNA molecules. TCRdb reprocessed the PCR reads via MiXCR and lists one record per CDR3 protein. The profile shows 150,000 to 200,000 distinct CDR3 sequences, over 25% of them singletons. CDR3 length: 15 residues. Germline lookup yields CDR1 ENHRY and CDR2 SYGVKD. V lost 0 bases, J lost 0 bases, and 8 bases lay in between. Study findings and constraints: TRBV segments more frequent in patients than in controls numbered about 5 and included TRBV5-6, TRBV5-1 and TRBV20-1. Among multiple sclerosis patients, normalized Chao1 diversity was significantly below that of controls.

V is TRBV10-3 and J is TRBJ1-1; tentative D call: TRBD1 (5 bases). Sequencing was carried out using blood. The TCR was taken from a girl between 10 and 17 years old with multiple sclerosis. The CDR3 reads CAISESRVMNTEAFF. The CDR3 coding sequence is TGTGCCATCAGTGAGTCCAGGGTTATGAACACTGAAGCTTTCTTT.